Ten or more counts support the clone carrying this T cell receptor beta chain. Its antigen is not known. With the library built for alpha chains, this beta chain is off target and its frequency is not meaningful. These data are taken from a study of spatial heterogeneity in lung cancer. Broader study findings: Expanded alpha and beta TCR counts within tumors tracked tumor mutation counts.

Time point noted: sample taken at primary tumor resection. TCRdb reanalysed the 5' RACE reads using MiXCR and keeps one entry per CDR3 protein. The sample includes about 13,000 distinct CDR3 sequences, 5.6% of them seen just once. This CDR3 is 13 amino acids long. The V and J ends lost 5 bases and 1 base respectively, with 9 bases between them. CDR1 is SGHTA and CDR2 is FQGNSA in the germline V gene. The sequence derives from a female donor with early-stage non-small cell lung cancer. This chain joins TRBV7-2 and TRBJ2-7; the D is unclear. Sample: lung tumor tissue, taken at surgery. CDR3: CASSRMGSYEQYF. The CDR3, as DNA: TGTGCCAGCAGCCGGATGGGATCCTACGAGCAGTACTTC.